This T cell receptor (beta chain) is drawn from a study of blood T cell repertoires in COVID-19 (dated by TCRdb to 2019 to 2021). Turning to the overall study: Samples covering the acute and convalescent phases of COVID-19 were provided by collaborators in the United States, Italy and Spain. The prospective study material was composed of cDNA or gDNA derived from T cells, B-cell-depleted T cells, or PBMCs. Subjects who had been exposed to COVID-19, were actively infected with it, or had recovered from it provided the deeply sampled blood TCRbeta repertoires that made up the dataset. The repertoires were released in a freely available public database meant as a resource for research on the immune response to SARS-CoV-2. The samples were drawn from the first 160 participants of the ongoing ImmuneRACE study and from 950 to 1,500 subjects provided by 6 global collaborators. Sample metadata almost always included a de-identified subject ID, COVID-19 status, age in years and sex. Where available, HLA class I and class II types were obtained from metadata supplied by the sample provider rather than from assay-based typing.

Taken from cysteine to phenylalanine, the CDR3 has 16 residues. Only the CDR3 DNA stays, 48 bases, in frame from base 1. CDR1 and CDR2 are read off the germline V gene (reference sequence) as LGHDT and YNNKEL. After removal of 0 bases from V and 5 bases from J, the junction retains 2 bases not matched to a gene. The collaborating institutions used their own protocols to collect whole blood in K2EDTA tubes. For TCRbeta analysis, collaborators shipped samples as frozen whole blood, isolated PBMCs, or DNA extracted from either of those sample types. The investigation overall reported the following: Clinical and demographic metadata were provided uncurated, with the amount varying by source and participant.

About this clone: No cognate antigen has been identified for it. Base quality data are lacking; no much larger clone is found one base away.

TCRbeta CDR3 regions were amplified from genomic DNA using the immunoSEQ Assay, a bias-controlled multiplex PCR. For the original study's pipeline: The number of nucleated cells in each sample was estimated by amplification of reference gene primers within the assay. Sequence reads were collapsed and filtered to measure the absolute abundance of every unique TCRbeta CDR3 rearrangement. For each sample, productive Simpson clonality was calculated as the square root of Simpson's diversity index across productive rearrangements. TCRdb obtained this table from immuneACCESS and retained in-frame rearrangements with V and J assigned. These tables miss some clones; where compared with another copy, unresolved V genes account for less than half of the shortfall, and the remainder is unexplained. For V, J and clone size, that table is used; D and trimming come from the DNA. Across this sample there are under 150,000 clones, with around nine tenths seen only once. The ten top clones hold 10% of the sample.

This receptor chain uses TRBV3-1 (or the pseudogene TRBV3-2) and TRBJ1-6, with TRBD1 matching 9 junction bases. The receptor comes from a man aged 50-59 years with active or convalescent COVID-19. What was sequenced was peripheral blood. DNA sequence: TGTGCCAGCAGCCAAGAATGGGACAGGGATAATTCACCCCTCCACTTT. It encodes CASSQEWDRDNSPLHF.